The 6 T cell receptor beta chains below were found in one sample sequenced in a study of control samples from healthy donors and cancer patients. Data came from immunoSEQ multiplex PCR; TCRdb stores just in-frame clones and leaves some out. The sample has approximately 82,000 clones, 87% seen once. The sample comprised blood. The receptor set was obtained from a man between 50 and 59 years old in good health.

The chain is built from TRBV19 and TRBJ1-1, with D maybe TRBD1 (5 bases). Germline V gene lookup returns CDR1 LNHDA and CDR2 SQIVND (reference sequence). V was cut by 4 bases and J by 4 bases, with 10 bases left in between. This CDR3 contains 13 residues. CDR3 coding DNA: TGTGCCAGTAGTACACAGGTTATCACTGAAGCTTTCTTT. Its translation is CASSTQVITEAFF.

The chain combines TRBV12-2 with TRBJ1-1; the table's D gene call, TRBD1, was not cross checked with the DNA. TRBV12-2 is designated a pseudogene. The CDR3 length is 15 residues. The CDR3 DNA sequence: TGTGCAAGTCGCTTAGCCTCTGGACAGGCGACTGAAGCTTTCTTT. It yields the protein CASRLASGQATEAFF.

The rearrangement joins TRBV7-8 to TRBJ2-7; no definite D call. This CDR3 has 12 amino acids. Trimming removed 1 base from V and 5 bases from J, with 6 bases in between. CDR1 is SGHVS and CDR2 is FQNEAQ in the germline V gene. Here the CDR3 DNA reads TGTGCCAGCAGCTTAGGGTCTCACGAGCAGTACTTC. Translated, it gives CASSLGSHEQYF.

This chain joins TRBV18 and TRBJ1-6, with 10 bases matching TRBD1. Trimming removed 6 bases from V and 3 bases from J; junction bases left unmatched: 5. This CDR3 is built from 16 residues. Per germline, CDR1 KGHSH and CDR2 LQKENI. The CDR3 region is CASSLGQGDYNSPLHF. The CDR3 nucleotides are TGTGCCAGCTCGCTCGGACAGGGGGACTATAATTCACCCCTCCACTTT.

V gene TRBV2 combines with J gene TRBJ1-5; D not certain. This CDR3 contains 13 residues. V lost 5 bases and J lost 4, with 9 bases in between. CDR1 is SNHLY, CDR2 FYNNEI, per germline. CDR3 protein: CASSNSRNQPQHF. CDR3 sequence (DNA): TGTGCCAGCAGTAACAGCCGAAATCAGCCCCAGCATTTT.

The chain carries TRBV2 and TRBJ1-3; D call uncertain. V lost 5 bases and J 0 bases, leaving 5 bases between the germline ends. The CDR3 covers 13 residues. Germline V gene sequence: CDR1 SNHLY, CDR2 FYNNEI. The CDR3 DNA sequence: TGTGCCAGCAGTCAAACCTCTGGAAACACCATATATTTT. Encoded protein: CASSQTSGNTIYF.